In its sample, the clone carrying this TCR beta chain was seen once. Its antigen is as yet unknown. TCRdb's table, derived via immunoSEQ multiplex PCR, lists solely in-frame clones and lacks some. The table lists about 110,000 clones, roughly 90% of them singletons. Separation from the roughly 700-subject first cohort characterized the approximately 130-subject validation cohort, to which the donors belonged. This sample stems from a study of cytomegalovirus exposure and HLA in healthy donors. General study points: According to a subsequent analysis, TCR clusters identified in the first cohort showed a tendency to co-occur across the 100 to 150 validation repertoires. Researchers catalogued 164 TCR beta chains as cytomegalovirus-associated. Per published reports, the classifier diagnosed cytomegalovirus status with high specificity and sensitivity.

This CDR3 is built from 12 residues. Looked up from germline, CDR1 is KGHSH and CDR2 is LQKENI. V dropped 2 bases and J dropped 6 bases, with 7 bases sitting between them. This sequence was found in a woman between 18 and 29 years old in good health and CMV-seronegative. Input material: PBMCs. V is TRBV18 and J is TRBJ1-1; TRBD1 might be the D (6 bases). The CDR3 DNA is TGTGCCAGCTCACCAGGGGGCGCTGAAGCTTTCTTT. This gives the protein CASSPGGAEAFF. Complete variable domain (other parts from reference TRBV18 and TRBJ1-1): NAGVMQNPRHLVRRRGQEARLRCSPMKGHSHVYWYRQLPEEGLKFMVYLQKENIIDESGMPKERFSAEFPKEGPSILRIQQVVRGDSAAYFCASSPGGAEAFFGQGTRLTVV.